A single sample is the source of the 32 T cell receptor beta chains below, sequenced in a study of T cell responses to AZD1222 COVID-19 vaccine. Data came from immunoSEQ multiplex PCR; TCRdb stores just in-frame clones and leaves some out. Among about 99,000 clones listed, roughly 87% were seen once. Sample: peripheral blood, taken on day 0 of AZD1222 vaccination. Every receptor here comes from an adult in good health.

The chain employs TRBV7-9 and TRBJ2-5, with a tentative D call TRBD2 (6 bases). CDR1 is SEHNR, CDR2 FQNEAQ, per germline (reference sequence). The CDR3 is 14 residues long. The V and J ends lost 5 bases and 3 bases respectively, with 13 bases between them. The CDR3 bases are TGTGCCAGCAGCCTACCGACTAGGAAAGAGACCCAGTACTTC. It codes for CASSLPTRKETQYF.

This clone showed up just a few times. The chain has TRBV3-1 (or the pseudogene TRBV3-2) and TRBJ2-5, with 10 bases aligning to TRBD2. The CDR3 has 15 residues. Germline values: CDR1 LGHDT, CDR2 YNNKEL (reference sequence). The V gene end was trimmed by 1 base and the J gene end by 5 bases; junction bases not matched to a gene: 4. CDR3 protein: CASSQASGSLETQYF. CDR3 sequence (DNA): TGTGCCAGCAGCCAAGCTAGCGGGAGTCTGGAGACCCAGTACTTC.

The CDR3 reads CATSDWTGTEAFF. The CDR3 nucleotides are TGTGCCACCAGTGATTGGACAGGTACTGAAGCTTTCTTT. The chain is built from TRBV24-1 and TRBJ1-1; 7 bases fit TRBD1. Germline lookup yields CDR1 KGHDR and CDR2 SFDVKD. The CDR3 covers 13 residues. V shed 2 bases and J 5 bases; nucleotides not matched to a gene: 1.

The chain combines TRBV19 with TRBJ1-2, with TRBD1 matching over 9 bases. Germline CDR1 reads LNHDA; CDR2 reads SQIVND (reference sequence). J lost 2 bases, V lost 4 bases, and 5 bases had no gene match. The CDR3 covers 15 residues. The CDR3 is CASSTQDRGNYGYTF. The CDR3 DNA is TGTGCCAGTAGTACTCAGGACAGGGGAAACTATGGCTACACCTTC.

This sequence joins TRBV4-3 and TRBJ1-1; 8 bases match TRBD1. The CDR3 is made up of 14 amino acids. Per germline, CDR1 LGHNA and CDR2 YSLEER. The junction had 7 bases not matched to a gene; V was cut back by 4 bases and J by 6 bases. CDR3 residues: CASSLNRGLAEAFF. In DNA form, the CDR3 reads TGCGCCAGCAGCCTAAACAGGGGGTTGGCTGAAGCTTTCTTT.

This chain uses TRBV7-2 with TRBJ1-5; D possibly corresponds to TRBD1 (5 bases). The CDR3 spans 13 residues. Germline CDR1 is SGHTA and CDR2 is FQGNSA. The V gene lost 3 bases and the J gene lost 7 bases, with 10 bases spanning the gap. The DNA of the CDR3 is TGTGCCAGCAGCTTGGCAGGGAGGCAGCCCCAGCATTTT. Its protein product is CASSLAGRQPQHF.

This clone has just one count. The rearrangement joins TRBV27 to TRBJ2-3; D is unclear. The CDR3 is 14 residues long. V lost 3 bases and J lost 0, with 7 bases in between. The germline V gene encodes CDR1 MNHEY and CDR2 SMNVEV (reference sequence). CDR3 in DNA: TGTGCCAGCAGTTTTGAACCGAGCACAGATACGCAGTATTTT. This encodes CASSFEPSTDTQYF.

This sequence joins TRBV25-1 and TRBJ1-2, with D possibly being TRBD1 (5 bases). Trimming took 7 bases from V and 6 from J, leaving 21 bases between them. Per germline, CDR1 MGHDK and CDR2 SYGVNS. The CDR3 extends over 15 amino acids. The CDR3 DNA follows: TGTGCCAGCACCGATGGGGGAATCGGCATACATGGCTACACCTTC. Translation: CASTDGGIGIHGYTF.

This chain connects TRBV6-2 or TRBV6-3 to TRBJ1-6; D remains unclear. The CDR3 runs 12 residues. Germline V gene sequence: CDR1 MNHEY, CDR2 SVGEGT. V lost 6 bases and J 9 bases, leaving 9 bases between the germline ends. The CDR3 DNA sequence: TGTGCCAGCAGCTTCGTCCCTTCACCCCTCCACTTT. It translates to CASSFVPSPLHF.

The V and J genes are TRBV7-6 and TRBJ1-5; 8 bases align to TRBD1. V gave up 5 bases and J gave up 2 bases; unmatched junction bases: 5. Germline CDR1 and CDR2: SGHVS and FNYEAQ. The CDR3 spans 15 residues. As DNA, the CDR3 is TGTGCCAGCAGCCCAGGGGGCTTCGGCAATCAGCCCCAGCATTTT. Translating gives CASSPGGFGNQPQHF.

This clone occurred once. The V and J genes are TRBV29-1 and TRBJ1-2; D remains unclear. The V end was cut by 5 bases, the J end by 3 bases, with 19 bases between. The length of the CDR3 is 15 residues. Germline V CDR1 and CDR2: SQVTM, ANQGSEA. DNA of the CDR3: TGCAGCGTTTTATCTACGCGCCCCCTGCACTATGGCTACACCTTC. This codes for CSVLSTRPLHYGYTF.

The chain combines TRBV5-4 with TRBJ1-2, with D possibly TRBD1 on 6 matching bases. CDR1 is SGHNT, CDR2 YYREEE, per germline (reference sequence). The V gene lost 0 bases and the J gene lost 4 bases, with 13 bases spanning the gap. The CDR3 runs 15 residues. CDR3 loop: CASSLAAGASYGYTF. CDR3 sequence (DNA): TGTGCCAGCAGCTTGGCCGCGGGGGCCTCCTATGGCTACACCTTC.

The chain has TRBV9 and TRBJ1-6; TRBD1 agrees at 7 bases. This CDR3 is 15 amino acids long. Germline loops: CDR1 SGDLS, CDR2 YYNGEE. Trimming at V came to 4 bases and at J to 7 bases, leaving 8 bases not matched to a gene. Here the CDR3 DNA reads TGTGCCAGCAGCTCAGCCGGGACAGAGAATTCACCCCTCCACTTT. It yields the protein CASSSAGTENSPLHF.

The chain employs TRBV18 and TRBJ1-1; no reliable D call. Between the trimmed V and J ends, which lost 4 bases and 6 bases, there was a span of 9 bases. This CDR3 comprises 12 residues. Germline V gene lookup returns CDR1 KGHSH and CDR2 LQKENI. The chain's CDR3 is CASSLNDAEAFF. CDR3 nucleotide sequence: TGTGCCAGCTCACTAAATGACGCTGAAGCTTTCTTT.

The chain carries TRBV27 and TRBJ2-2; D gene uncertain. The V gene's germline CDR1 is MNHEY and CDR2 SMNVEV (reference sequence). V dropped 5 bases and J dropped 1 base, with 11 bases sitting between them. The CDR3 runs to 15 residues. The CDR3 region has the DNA TGTGCCAGCAGTGTCGGCCCGGGGAACACCGGGGAGCTGTTTTTT. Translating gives CASSVGPGNTGELFF.

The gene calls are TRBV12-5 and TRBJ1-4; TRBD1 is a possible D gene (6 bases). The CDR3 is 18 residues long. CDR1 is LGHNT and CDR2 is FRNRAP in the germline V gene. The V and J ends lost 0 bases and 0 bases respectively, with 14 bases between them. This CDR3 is CASGLVGRGLATNEKLFF. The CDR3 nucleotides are TGTGCTAGTGGTTTGGTAGGCAGGGGACTTGCAACTAATGAAAAACTGTTTTTT.

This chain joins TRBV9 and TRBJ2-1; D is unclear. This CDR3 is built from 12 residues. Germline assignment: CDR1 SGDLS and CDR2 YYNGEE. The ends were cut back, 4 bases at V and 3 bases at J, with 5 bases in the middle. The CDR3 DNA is TGTGCCAGCAGCCTCCGCTACAATGAGCAGTTCTTC. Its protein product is CASSLRYNEQFF.

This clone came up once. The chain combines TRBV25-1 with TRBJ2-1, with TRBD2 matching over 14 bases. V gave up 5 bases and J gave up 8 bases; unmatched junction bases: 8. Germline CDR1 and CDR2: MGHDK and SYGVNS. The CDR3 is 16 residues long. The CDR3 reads CASSRRLAGGLDEQFF. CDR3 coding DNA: TGTGCCAGCAGTCGCCGACTAGCGGGAGGGTTGGATGAGCAGTTCTTC.

In DNA form, the CDR3 reads TGTGCCTGGAGCTGGGAGGGGAATCAGCCCCAGCATTTT. This gives the protein CAWSWEGNQPQHF. This chain uses TRBV30 with TRBJ1-5; perhaps TRBD1 as D (5 bases). The CDR3 runs 13 residues. Germline loops: CDR1 GTSNPN, CDR2 SVGIG (reference sequence). V lost 3 bases and J lost 4, with 10 bases in between.

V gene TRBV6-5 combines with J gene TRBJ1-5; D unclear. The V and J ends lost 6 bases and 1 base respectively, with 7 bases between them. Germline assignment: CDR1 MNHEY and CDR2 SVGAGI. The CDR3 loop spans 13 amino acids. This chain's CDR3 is CASSLDSNQPQHF. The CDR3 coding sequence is TGTGCCAGCAGCCTAGACAGCAATCAGCCCCAGCATTTT.

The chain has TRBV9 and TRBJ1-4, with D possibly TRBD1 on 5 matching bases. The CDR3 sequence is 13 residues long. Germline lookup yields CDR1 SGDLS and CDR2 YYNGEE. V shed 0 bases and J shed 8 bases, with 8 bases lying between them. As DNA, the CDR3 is TGTGCCAGCAGCGTAGGGGGCGCCGAAAAACTGTTTTTT. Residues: CASSVGGAEKLFF. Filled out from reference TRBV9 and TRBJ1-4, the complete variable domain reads DSGVTQTPKHLITATGQRVTLRCSPRSGDLSVYWYQQSLDQGLQFLIQYYNGEERAKGNILERFSAQQFPDLHSELNLSSLELGDSALYFCASSVGGAEKLFFGSGTQLSVL.

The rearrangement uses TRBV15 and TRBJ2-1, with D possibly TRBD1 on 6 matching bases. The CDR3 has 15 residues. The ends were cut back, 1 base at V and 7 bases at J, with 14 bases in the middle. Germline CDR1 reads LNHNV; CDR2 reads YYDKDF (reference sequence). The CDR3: CATSRAGTQMNEQFF. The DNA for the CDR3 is TGTGCCACCAGCAGAGCCGGGACACAGATGAATGAGCAGTTCTTC.

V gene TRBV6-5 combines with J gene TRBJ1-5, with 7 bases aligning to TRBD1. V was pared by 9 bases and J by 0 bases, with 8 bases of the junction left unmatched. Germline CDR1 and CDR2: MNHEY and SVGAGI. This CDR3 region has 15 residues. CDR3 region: CASQPGTVSNQPQHF. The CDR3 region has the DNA TGTGCCAGTCAACCTGGGACAGTTAGCAATCAGCCCCAGCATTTT.

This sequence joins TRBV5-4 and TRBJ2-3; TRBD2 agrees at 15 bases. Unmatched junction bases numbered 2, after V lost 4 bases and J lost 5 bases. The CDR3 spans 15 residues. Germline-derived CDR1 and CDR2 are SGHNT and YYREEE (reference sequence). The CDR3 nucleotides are TGTGCCAGCAGCCCGGGACTAGCGGGAGGAGATACGCAGTATTTT. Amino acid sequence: CASSPGLAGGDTQYF.

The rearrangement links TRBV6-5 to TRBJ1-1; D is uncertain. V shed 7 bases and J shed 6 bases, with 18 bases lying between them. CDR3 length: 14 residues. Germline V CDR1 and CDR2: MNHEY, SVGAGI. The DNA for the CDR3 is TGTGCCAGCACAACCGCAGGCCGAGGGTCTGAAGCTTTCTTT. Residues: CASTTAGRGSEAFF.

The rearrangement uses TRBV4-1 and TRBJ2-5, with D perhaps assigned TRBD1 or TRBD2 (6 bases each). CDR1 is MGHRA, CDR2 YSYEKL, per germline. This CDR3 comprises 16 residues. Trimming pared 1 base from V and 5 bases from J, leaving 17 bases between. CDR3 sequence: CASSQGGLAQGETQYF. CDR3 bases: TGCGCCAGCAGCCAAGGGGGGCTAGCGCAAGGGGAGACCCAGTACTTC.

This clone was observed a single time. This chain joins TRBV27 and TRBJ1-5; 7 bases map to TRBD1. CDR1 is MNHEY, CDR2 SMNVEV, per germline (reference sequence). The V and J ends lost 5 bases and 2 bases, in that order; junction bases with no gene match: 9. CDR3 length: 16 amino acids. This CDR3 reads CASSRGGSSGNQPQHF. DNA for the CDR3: TGTGCCAGCAGTCGAGGGGGCAGCTCGGGCAATCAGCCCCAGCATTTT.

Here the CDR3 DNA reads TGTGCCAGCGGGGCGGTGGCGCCGGGGGCTAATGAAAAACTGTTTTTT. This codes for CASGAVAPGANEKLFF. V usage is TRBV19 and J usage is TRBJ1-4, with D possibly matching TRBD1 (5 bases). The germline V and J ends were trimmed by 9 bases and 3 bases, with 20 bases remaining between them. The CDR3 sequence is 16 residues long. CDR1 is LNHDA and CDR2 is SQIVND in the germline V gene (reference sequence).

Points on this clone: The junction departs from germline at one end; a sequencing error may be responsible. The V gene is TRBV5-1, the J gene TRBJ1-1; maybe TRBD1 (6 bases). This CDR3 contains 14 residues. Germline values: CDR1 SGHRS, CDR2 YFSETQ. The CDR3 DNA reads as TGTGCCAGCAGCTTGGCCGGGGACAAAACTGAAGCTTTCTTT. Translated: CASSLAGDKTEAFF.

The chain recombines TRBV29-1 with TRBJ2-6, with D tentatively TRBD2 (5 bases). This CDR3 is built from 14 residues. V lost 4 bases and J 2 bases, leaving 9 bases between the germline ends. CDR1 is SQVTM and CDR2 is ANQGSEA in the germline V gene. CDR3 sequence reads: CSVGGGPGANVLTF. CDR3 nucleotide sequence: TGCAGCGTTGGCGGCGGGCCTGGGGCCAACGTCCTGACTTTC. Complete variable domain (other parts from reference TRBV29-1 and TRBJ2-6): SAVISQKPSRDICQRGTSLTIQCQVDSQVTMMFWYRQQPGQSLTLIATANQGSEATYESGFVIDKFPISRPNLTFSTLTVSNMSPEDSSIYLCSVGGGPGANVLTFGAGSRLTVL.

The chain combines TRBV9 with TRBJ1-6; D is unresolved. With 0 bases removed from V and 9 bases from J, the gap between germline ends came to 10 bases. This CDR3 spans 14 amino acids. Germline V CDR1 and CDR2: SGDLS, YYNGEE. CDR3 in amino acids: CASSVGQAGSPLHF. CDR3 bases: TGTGCCAGCAGCGTAGGGCAGGCCGGTTCACCCCTCCACTTT.

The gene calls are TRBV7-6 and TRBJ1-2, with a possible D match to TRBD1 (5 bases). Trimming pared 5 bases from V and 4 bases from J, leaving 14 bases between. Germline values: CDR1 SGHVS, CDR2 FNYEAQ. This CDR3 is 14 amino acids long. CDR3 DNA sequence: TGTGCCAGCAGCGAAGATGGGGGGACCTATGGCTACACCTTC. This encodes CASSEDGGTYGYTF.